The 14 T cell receptor beta chains reported below all come from one sample, sequenced in a study of blood T cell repertoires in COVID-19. Assay: immunoSEQ multiplex PCR; the TCRdb copy retains only in-frame clones and omits some. The sample carries 270,000 or so clones, roughly 84% recorded once. Specimen: peripheral blood. These receptors all stem from a woman in her late teens or twenties with acute or convalescent COVID-19.

The chain couples TRBV5-8 to TRBJ2-1; tentative D call: TRBD2 (6 bases). This CDR3 is built from 13 residues. Germline V gene sequence: CDR1 SGHTS, CDR2 YDEGEE. The germline V and J ends were trimmed by 3 bases and 13 bases, with 17 bases remaining between them. The CDR3 bases are TGTGCCAGCAGCTACTACACTGGGACTCCCCAGTTCTTC. This codes for CASSYYTGTPQFF. Full variable domain (rest looked up from reference TRBV5-8 and TRBJ2-1): EAGVTQSPTHLIKTRGQQATLRCSPISGHTSVYWYQQALGLGLQFLLWYDEGEERNRGNFPPRFSGRQFPNYSSELNVNALELEDSALYLCASSYYTGTPQFFGPGTRLTVL.

The genes are TRBV6-2 or TRBV6-3 and TRBJ1-1, with 9 bases aligning to TRBD1. The CDR3 is 13 residues long. The V gene's germline CDR1 is MNHEY and CDR2 SVGEGT. Germline trimming cut 2 bases from V and 6 bases from J; bases unmatched to any gene: 1. CDR3 region: CASSYGTGPEAFF. In DNA, the CDR3 is TGTGCCAGCAGTTACGGGACAGGGCCTGAAGCTTTCTTT.

The V and J genes are TRBV4-3 and TRBJ1-1; D is unclear. Germline CDR1 LGHNA, CDR2 YSLEER. CDR3 length equals 16 residues. The ends were cut back, 0 bases at V and 0 bases at J, with 11 bases in the middle. For the CDR3, the DNA is TGCGCCAGCAGCCAAGATCCTATAGCAGTGAACACTGAAGCTTTCTTT. Amino acid sequence: CASSQDPIAVNTEAFF.

This clone was seen just once. The chain couples TRBV11-3 to TRBJ2-3, with 9 positions matching TRBD1. Germline CDR1 is SGHNT and CDR2 is YENEEA. The CDR3 covers 15 residues. The V gene end was trimmed by 4 bases and the J gene end by 6 bases; junction bases not matched to a gene: 8. The DNA for the CDR3 is TGTGCCAGCAGCTCCGGGACAGGGCCCGTGGATACGCAGTATTTT. This gives the protein CASSSGTGPVDTQYF.

This chain links TRBV30 with TRBJ2-3; 8 bases align to TRBD2. CDR3 size: 14 residues. From germline, CDR1 is GTSNPN and CDR2 SVGIG (reference sequence). V trimming: 2 bases; J trimming: 5 bases; junction bases outside the gene matches: 6. In DNA, the CDR3 is TGTGCCTGGAGTCGAGCGGGAGAAAGAGATACGCAGTATTTT. This encodes CAWSRAGERDTQYF.

The V and J genes are TRBV5-8 and TRBJ1-1, with D possibly being TRBD1 (6 bases). This CDR3 comprises 18 residues. From germline, CDR1 is SGHTS and CDR2 YDEGEE. Trimming stripped 0 bases from V and 0 bases from J, with 18 bases between. The DNA for the CDR3 is TGTGCCAGCAGCTTGGAGGCACAGGGCCAACGCTTGAACACTGAAGCTTTCTTT. It codes for CASSLEAQGQRLNTEAFF.

This clone is a singleton in its sample. This chain uses TRBV7-6 with TRBJ2-7; TRBD1 aligns across 7 bases. CDR1 and CDR2 (germline): SGHVS, FNYEAQ. Trimming at V came to 1 base and at J to 2 bases, leaving 11 bases not matched to a gene. The CDR3 totals 17 residues. CDR3 DNA sequence: TGTGCCAGCAGCTTAGGCAACAGGGGTACCCCTCCCTACGAGCAGTACTTC. Encoded protein: CASSLGNRGTPPYEQYF. Variable domain in full (rest from reference TRBV7-6 and TRBJ2-7): GAGVSQSPRYKVTKRGQDVALRCDPISGHVSLYWYRQALGQGPEFLTYFNYEAQQDKSGLPNDRFSAERPEGSISTLTIQRTEQRDSAMYRCASSLGNRGTPPYEQYFGPGTRLTVT.

The genes are TRBV9 and TRBJ2-5; 16 positions match TRBD2. V dropped 3 bases and J dropped 5; count of bases not matched to a gene: 1. Germline assignment: CDR1 SGDLS and CDR2 YYNGEE. CDR3 length: 15 residues. DNA of the CDR3: TGTGCCAGCAGCGAGGGACTAGCGGGAGGGGAGACCCAGTACTTC. Its translation: CASSEGLAGGETQYF. Based on the CDR3 plus reference TRBV9 and TRBJ2-5, the full variable domain is DSGVTQTPKHLITATGQRVTLRCSPRSGDLSVYWYQQSLDQGLQFLIQYYNGEERAKGNILERFSAQQFPDLHSELNLSSLELGDSALYFCASSEGLAGGETQYFGPGTRLLVL.

This chain joins TRBV18 and TRBJ1-5, with a possible D match to TRBD1 (6 bases). The V end lost 6 bases, the J end lost 3 bases, and 18 bases lay between the germline ends. CDR1 KGHSH and CDR2 LQKENI come from the germline V gene. The length of the CDR3 is 16 residues. The CDR3 nucleotides read TGTGCCAGCTCGGTGGGGCAAGGGGGTTTCAATCAGCCCCAGCATTTT. It is translated as CASSVGQGGFNQPQHF. Combining the CDR3 with reference TRBV18 and TRBJ1-5 gives the whole variable domain NAGVMQNPRHLVRRRGQEARLRCSPMKGHSHVYWYRQLPEEGLKFMVYLQKENIIDESGMPKERFSAEFPKEGPSILRIQQVVRGDSAAYFCASSVGQGGFNQPQHFGDGTRLSIL.

The rearrangement uses TRBV6-2 or TRBV6-3 and TRBJ1-1, with D possibly being TRBD1 (6 bases). This CDR3 contains 14 residues. From germline, CDR1 is MNHEY and CDR2 SVGEGT. V shed 5 bases and J shed 3 bases, with 13 bases lying between them. The CDR3 loop reads CASSTEQGYTEAFF. DNA of the CDR3: TGTGCCAGCAGTACGGAACAGGGTTACACTGAAGCTTTCTTT.

This clone was found once. The rearrangement joins TRBV6-5 to TRBJ2-1, with D tentatively TRBD1 (6 bases). Trimming stripped 5 bases from V and 7 bases from J, with 18 bases between. The germline V gene encodes CDR1 MNHEY and CDR2 SVGAGI. This CDR3 is built from 15 residues. The CDR3 region is CASSQVGTQGNEQFF. CDR3 sequence (DNA): TGTGCCAGCAGTCAGGTGGGGACCCAGGGGAATGAGCAGTTCTTC.

The chain has TRBV24-1 and TRBJ2-1, with TRBD1 matching 7 bases. The ends lost 3 bases at V and 5 bases at J; junction bases unmatched: 9. This CDR3 comprises 16 residues. Per the germline V gene, CDR1 is KGHDR and CDR2 is SFDVKD. CDR3: CATSDATGTADNEQFF. The DNA of the CDR3 is TGTGCCACCAGTGATGCAACCGGGACAGCGGACAATGAGCAGTTCTTC.

The chain employs TRBV5-3 and TRBJ1-3; D possibly corresponds to TRBD1 (5 bases). TRBV5-3 is sorted into the ORF group, with uncertain function. This CDR3 spans 17 amino acids. The ends were cut back, 2 bases at V and 7 bases at J, with 22 bases in the middle. The CDR3 region is CARSFPRAGGSRNTIYF. DNA of the CDR3: TGTGCCAGAAGCTTTCCCAGGGCAGGTGGGTCCAGGAACACCATATATTTT.

This clone was picked up one time. This sequence joins TRBV27 and TRBJ1-1, with TRBD1 matching 8 bases. The CDR3 sequence is 14 residues long. CDR1 is MNHEY, CDR2 SMNVEV, per germline (reference sequence). Trimming at V came to 6 bases and at J to 5 bases, leaving 8 bases not matched to a gene. CDR3 sequence: CASRTLTGATEAFF. CDR3 nucleotides: TGTGCCAGCAGAACCCTGACAGGGGCGACTGAAGCTTTCTTT.